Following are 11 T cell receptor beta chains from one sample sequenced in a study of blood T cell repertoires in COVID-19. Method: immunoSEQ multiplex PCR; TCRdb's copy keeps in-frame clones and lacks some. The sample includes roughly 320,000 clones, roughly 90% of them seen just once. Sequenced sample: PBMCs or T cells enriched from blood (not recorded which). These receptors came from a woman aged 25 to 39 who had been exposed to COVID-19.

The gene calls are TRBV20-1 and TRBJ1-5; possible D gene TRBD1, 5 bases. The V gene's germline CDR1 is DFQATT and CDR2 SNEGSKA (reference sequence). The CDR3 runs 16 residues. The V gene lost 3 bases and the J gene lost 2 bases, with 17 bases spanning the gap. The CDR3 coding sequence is TGCAGTGCTAGTATAAAAAGGGGCATTGGCAATCAGCCCCAGCATTTT. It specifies CSASIKRGIGNQPQHF.

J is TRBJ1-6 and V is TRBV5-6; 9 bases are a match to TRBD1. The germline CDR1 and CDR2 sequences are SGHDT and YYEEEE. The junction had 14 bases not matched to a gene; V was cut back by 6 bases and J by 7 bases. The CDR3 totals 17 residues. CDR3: CASILPGVQGANSPLHF. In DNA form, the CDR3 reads TGTGCCAGCATCCTCCCTGGGGTACAGGGGGCGAATTCACCCCTCCACTTT.

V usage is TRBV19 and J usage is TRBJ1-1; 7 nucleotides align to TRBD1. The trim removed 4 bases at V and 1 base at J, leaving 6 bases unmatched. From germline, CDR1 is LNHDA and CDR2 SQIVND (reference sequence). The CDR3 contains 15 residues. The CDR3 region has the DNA TGTGCCAGTAGTAAGCCCGGGACAGCGAACACTGAAGCTTTCTTT. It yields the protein CASSKPGTANTEAFF.

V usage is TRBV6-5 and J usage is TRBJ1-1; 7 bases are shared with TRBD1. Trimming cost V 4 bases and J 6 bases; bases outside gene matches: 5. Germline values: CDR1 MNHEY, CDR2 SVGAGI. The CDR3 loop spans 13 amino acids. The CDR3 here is CASSFPGQPEAFF. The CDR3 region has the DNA TGTGCCAGCAGTTTCCCGGGACAGCCTGAAGCTTTCTTT.

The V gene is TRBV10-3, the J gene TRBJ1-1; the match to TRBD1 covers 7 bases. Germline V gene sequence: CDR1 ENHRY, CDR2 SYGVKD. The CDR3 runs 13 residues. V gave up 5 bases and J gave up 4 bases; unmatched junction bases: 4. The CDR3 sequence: CAISRGQGTEAFF. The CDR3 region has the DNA TGTGCCATCAGTAGGGGGCAGGGCACTGAAGCTTTCTTT.

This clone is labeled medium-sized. CDR3 nucleotide sequence: TGTGCCAGCACCACAGGGACAGGGGGAACTGAAGCTTTCTTT. Translation: CASTTGTGGTEAFF. The V gene is TRBV27, the J gene TRBJ1-1, with 11 positions matching TRBD1. The V gene end was trimmed by 7 bases and the J gene end by 5 bases; junction bases not matched to a gene: 6. The CDR3 is 14 amino acids. CDR1 is MNHEY and CDR2 is SMNVEV in the germline V gene (reference sequence).

CDR3 sequence: CASGGLAGGDQFF. CDR3 DNA sequence: TGTGCCAGCGGCGGACTAGCGGGGGGGGATCAGTTCTTC. V gene TRBV3-1 (or the pseudogene TRBV3-2) combines with J gene TRBJ2-1; 15 bases map to TRBD2. The junction had 6 bases not matched to a gene; V was cut back by 8 bases and J by 13 bases. This CDR3 spans 13 amino acids. From germline, CDR1 is LGHDT and CDR2 YNNKEL (reference sequence).

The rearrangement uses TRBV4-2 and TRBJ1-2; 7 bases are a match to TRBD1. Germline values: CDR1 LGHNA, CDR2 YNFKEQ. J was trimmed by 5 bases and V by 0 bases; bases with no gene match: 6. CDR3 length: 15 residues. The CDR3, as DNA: TGTGCCAGCAGCCAAGATCGGGCAGGGGGATATGGCTACACCTTC. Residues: CASSQDRAGGYGYTF.

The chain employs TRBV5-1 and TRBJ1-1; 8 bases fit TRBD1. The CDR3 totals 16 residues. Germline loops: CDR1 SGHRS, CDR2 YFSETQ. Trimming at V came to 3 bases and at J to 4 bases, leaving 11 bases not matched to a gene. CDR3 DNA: TGCGCCAGCAGCTCGACCTCAGGACAGGGTGGCACTGAAGCTTTCTTT. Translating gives CASSSTSGQGGTEAFF.

CDR3 amino acids: CASSLARGLTGELFF. The CDR3 bases are TGTGCCAGCAGCTTAGCCAGGGGGCTTACCGGGGAGCTGTTTTTT. V and J are TRBV7-2 and TRBJ2-2; 8 bases align to TRBD1. Germline V gene sequence: CDR1 SGHTA, CDR2 FQGNSA. The CDR3 runs to 15 residues. The V gene end was trimmed by 0 bases and the J gene end by 5 bases; junction bases not matched to a gene: 2.

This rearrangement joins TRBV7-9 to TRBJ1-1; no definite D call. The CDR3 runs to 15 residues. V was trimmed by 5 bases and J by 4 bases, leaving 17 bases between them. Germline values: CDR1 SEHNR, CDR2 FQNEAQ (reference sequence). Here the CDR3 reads CASSPPRKAITEAFF. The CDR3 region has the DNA TGTGCCAGCAGCCCCCCTAGGAAGGCGATCACTGAAGCTTTCTTT.